One T cell receptor (beta chain) is described in this entry. This record belongs to a study of blood T cell repertoires in COVID-19. Per the authors' pipeline: Reference gene primer amplification gave estimated nucleated cell counts. Sequenced by immunoSEQ multiplex PCR; TCRdb stores in-frame clones only, minus some. Clone size and the V and J calls come from that table; the DNA yielded D and trimming. Here the sample spans some 150,000 clones, 84% being singletons. V lost 5 bases, J lost 7 bases, and 14 bases lay in between. This CDR3 contains 14 residues. Per the germline V gene, CDR1 is KGHDR and CDR2 is SFDVKD.

This TCR was recovered from a human donor in a cohort sampled during active COVID-19. The chain is built from TRBV24-1 and TRBJ2-1; the D gene is possibly TRBD2 (6 bases). The material sequenced was peripheral blood. CDR3 sequence reads: CATSGGVGYNEQFF. The CDR3 nucleotides read TGTGCCACCAGTGGCGGGGTAGGGTATAATGAGCAGTTCTTC.